This T cell receptor (beta chain) emerged from a study of cytomegalovirus exposure and HLA in healthy donors. General observations from the study: An analysis was carried out at a later point. It showed that HLA-associated TCR beta chains were more clonally expanded than equally common non-associated chains. The majority of CMV-associated TCR beta chains were reported as apparently HLA-restricted in a later analysis. Published work reported that the classifier diagnosed cytomegalovirus status with high specificity and sensitivity. In an earlier analysis, productive rearrangement rates for most beta V segments clustered near 87% or 30%.

Researchers ran the PCR with 60 Vbeta and 13 Jbeta primers. This table comes from immunoSEQ multiplex PCR, and its TCRdb copy is limited to in-frame clones, with some not included. Of 150,000 to 190,000 clones listed, approximately 77% were seen once; the top ten hold around 1.4%. As for this clone: Its antigen is undetermined.

Germline CDR1 SGHNT, CDR2 YYREEE (reference sequence). J gave up 7 bases and V 3 bases, and 4 bases lay outside the gene matches. This CDR3 has 13 residues. Material for sequencing was PBMCs. The TCR comes from a man aged 18 to 29 in good health and CMV-seronegative. J is TRBJ1-2 and V is TRBV5-4, with 9 bases fitting TRBD1. The CDR3 nucleotides are TGTGCCAGCAGCTGGGACAGGGATCTTGGCTACACCTTC. Its translation: CASSWDRDLGYTF.